This TCR beta chain stems from a study of blood T cell repertoires in COVID-19. At the level of the study: Acute and convalescent COVID-19 specimens originated in the United States, Italy and Spain. Sample material is recorded as cDNA or gDNA derived from T cells, B-cell-depleted T cells, or PBMCs.

In the source study's methods: Amplification of reference gene primers was used by the study to estimate nucleated cell counts. Generated by immunoSEQ multiplex PCR, the TCRdb table keeps only in-frame clones and is missing some. That table supplies the V and J calls and clone size; D and trimming were determined from the DNA. The table records 350,000 to 550,000 clones, around 89% of them present only once. The CDR3 totals 14 residues. Germline V gene sequence: CDR1 SNHLY, CDR2 FYNNEI. The J segment lost 5 bases and the V segment lost 6 bases, leaving 6 bases of the junction unmatched. This receptor was identified in a young woman with acute or convalescent COVID-19. Sequenced: peripheral blood. The chain couples TRBV2 to TRBJ1-2; 10 nucleotides match TRBD1. The CDR3 DNA reads TGTGCCAGCAGGGGGACAGGGGTAACATATGGCTACACCTTC. Its protein product is CASRGTGVTYGYTF. The whole variable domain, remainder taken from reference TRBV2 and TRBJ1-2, is EPEVTQTPSHQVTQMGQEVILRCVPISNHLYFYWYRQILGQKVEFLVSFYNNEISEKSEIFDDQFSVERPDGSNFTLKIRSTKLEDSAMYFCASRGTGVTYGYTFGSGTRLTVV.